This T cell receptor beta chain was identified in a study of chemoradiotherapy in HPV16-positive cancers. Produced via immunoSEQ multiplex PCR; TCRdb's table is partial and in-frame only. The sample includes around 11,000 clones, 74% seen only once; the top ten take less than 45%. In its sample, this clone ranks as medium-sized. Germline assignment: CDR1 SGHRS and CDR2 YFSETQ. The CDR3 is 11 residues long. V lost 3 bases, J lost 12 bases, and 10 bases lay in between. This material was collected from a patient who underwent chemoradiotherapy. The chain employs TRBV5-1 and TRBJ1-5, with D perhaps TRBD1 (5 bases). This sequence originates from a human donor with HPV-associated anogenital cancer. CDR3 nucleotide sequence: TGCGCCAGCAGCTGCTATCAGGGCCAGCATTTT. It translates to CASSCYQGQHF. Based on the CDR3 plus reference TRBV5-1 and TRBJ1-5, the full variable domain is KAGVTQTPRYLIKTRGQQVTLSCSPISGHRSVSWYQQTPGQGLQFLFEYFSETQRNKGNFPGRFSGRQFSNSRSEMNVSTLELGDSALYLCASSCYQGQHFGDGTRLSIL.